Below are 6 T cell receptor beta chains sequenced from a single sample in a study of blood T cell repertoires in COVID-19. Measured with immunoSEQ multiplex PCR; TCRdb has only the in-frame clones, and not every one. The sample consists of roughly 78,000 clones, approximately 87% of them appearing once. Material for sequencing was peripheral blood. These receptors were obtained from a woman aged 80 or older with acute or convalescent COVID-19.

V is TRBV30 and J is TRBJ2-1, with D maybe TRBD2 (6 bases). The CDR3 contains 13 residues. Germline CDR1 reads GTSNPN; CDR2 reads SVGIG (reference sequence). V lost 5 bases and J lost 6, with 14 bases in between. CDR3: CAWAPGTFNEQFF. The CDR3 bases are TGTGCCTGGGCCCCCGGGACTTTCAATGAGCAGTTCTTC.

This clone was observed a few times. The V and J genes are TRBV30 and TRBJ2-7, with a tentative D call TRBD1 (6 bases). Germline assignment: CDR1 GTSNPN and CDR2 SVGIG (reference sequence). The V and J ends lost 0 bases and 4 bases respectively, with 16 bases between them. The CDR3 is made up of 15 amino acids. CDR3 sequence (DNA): TGTGCCTGGAGTGTACACGGGGTGGGGGCGTACGAGCAGTACTTC. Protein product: CAWSVHGVGAYEQYF. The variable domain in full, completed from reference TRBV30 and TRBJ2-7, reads SQTIHQWPATLVQPVGSPLSLECTVEGTSNPNLYWYRQAAGRGLQLLFYSVGIGQISSEVPQNLSASRPQDRQFILSSKKLLLSDSGFYLCAWSVHGVGAYEQYFGPGTRLTVT.

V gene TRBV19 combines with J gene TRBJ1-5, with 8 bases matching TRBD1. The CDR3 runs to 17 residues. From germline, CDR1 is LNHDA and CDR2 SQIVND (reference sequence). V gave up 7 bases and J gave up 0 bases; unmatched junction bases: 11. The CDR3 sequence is CASTGRSGGVSNQPQHF. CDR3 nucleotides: TGTGCCAGTACAGGGAGGTCAGGGGGCGTTAGCAATCAGCCCCAGCATTTT.

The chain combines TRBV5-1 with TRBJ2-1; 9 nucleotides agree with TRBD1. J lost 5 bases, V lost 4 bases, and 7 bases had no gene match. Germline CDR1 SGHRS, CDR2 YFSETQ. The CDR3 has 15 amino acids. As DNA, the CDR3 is TGCGCCAGCAGCCCCGGGACAGGGCTGAACAATGAGCAGTTCTTC. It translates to CASSPGTGLNNEQFF.

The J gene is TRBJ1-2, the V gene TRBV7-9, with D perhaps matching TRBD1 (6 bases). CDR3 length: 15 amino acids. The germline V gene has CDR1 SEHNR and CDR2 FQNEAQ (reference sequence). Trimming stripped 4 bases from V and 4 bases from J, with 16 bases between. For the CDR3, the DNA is TGTGCCAGCAGCTACCATACGGACAGATCCTATGGCTACACCTTC. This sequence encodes CASSYHTDRSYGYTF.

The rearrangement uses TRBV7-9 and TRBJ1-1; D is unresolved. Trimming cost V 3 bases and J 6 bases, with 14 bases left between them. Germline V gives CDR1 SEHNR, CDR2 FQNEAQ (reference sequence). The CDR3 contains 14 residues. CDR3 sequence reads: CASSFFIEEAEAFF. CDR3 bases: TGTGCCAGCAGCTTTTTTATTGAGGAAGCTGAAGCTTTCTTT.